This TCR beta chain comes out of a study of blood T cell repertoires in COVID-19. Across the study: Samples of COVID-19 (acute and convalescent) were obtained from the United States, Italy and Spain.

The CDR3 spans 15 residues. Losses at the gene ends were 4 bases for V and 2 bases for J; bases not matched to a gene: 7. CDR1 and CDR2 from the germline V gene are LNHDA and SQIVND (reference sequence). Measured with immunoSEQ multiplex PCR; TCRdb has only the in-frame clones, and not every one. The repertoire includes fewer than 150,000 clones, about nine tenths of them detected once, and 25% to 30% sits in the top ten. Source material: peripheral blood. The receptor was isolated from a woman aged 70-85 years with acute or convalescent COVID-19. V and J are TRBV19 and TRBJ2-7; the match to TRBD2 covers 8 bases. In DNA form, the CDR3 reads TGTGCCAGTAGTAGGAGCGGGGGTACCACCTACGAGCAGTACTTC. Its translation is CASSRSGGTTYEQYF.